The T cell receptor (beta chain) described here comes from a study of brain T cells in children with intractable seizures. As to time point: blood from clinic visit 5 months post-surgery; TSC patient then seizure free. Sequencing was limited to surgery cases with top T cell transcript signatures in brain tissue. Pre-surgery treatment included at least one anti-epileptic drug. The germline V gene encodes CDR1 MNHNY and CDR2 SVGAGI (reference sequence). With 6 bases removed from V and 4 bases from J, the gap between germline ends came to 15 bases. The CDR3 totals 14 residues. Profiled with immunoSEQ multiplex PCR; TCRdb holds only in-frame clones, not every one. The sample has hundreds of thousands of clones, over 90% seen once; the top ten hold 5.7%.

Sequencing used peripheral blood, obtained more than 4 months after surgery. This TCR came from a boy under three years old with tuberous sclerosis and intractable seizures. The chain carries TRBV6-6 and TRBJ1-1; possible D gene TRBD1, 5 bases. CDR3 sequence reads: CASRYDSPLTEAFF. The CDR3 DNA reads TGTGCCAGCAGATACGACAGCCCACTCACTGAAGCTTTCTTT.